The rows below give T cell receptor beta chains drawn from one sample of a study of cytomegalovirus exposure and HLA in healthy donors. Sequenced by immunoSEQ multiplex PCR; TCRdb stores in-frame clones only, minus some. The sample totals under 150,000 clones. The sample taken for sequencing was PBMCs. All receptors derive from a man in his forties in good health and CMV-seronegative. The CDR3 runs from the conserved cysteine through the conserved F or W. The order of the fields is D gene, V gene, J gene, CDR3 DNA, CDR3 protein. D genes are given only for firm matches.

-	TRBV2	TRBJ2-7	TGTGCCAGCCAAGAGGACTCCCCGAGCCTGAGCTACGAGCAGTACTTC	CASQEDSPSLSYEQYF
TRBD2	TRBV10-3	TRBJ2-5	TGTGCCATCAGTGAAAGCGGGGGCGGTGAGACCCAGTACTTC	CAISESGGGETQYF
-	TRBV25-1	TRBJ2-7	TGTGCCAGCGGCGAGTCCAGCGGCTCCTACGAGCAGTACTTC	CASGESSGSYEQYF
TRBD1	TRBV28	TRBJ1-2	TGTGCCAGCAGTTCCGAAAGAACAGGGGGCGCCAGGGGCTACACCTTC	CASSSERTGGARGYTF
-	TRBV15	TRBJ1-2	TGTGCCACCAGCGCGCTTGGAGGGATGGGCGATGGCTACACCTTC	CATSALGGMGDGYTF
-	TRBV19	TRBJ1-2	TGTGCCAGTAGGCGAATTGAGGCGGGGGGGGCCCTCTATGGCTACACCTTC	CASRRIEAGGALYGYTF
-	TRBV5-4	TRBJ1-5	TGTGCCAGCAGCTCGCGAGATCAGCCCCAGCATTTT	CASSSRDQPQHF
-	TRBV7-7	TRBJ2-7	TGTGCCAGCAACTTCCATACTCAGTACTTC	CASNFHTQYF
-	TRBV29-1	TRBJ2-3	TGCAGCGTTTTACAGGGCGCAGATACGCAGTATTTT	CSVLQGADTQYF
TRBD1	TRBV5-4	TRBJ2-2	TGTGCCAGCAGAAAAAAAACCCCGGGACAGGGTTCCGGGGAGCTGTTTTTT	CASRKKTPGQGSGELFF
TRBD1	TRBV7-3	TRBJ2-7	TGTGCCAGCAGCCCGACAGGGGGGTACGAGCAGTACTTC	CASSPTGGYEQYF
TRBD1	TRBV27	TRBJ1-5	TGTGCCAGCAGTCTTACAGGGGGGAGTTACCAGCCCCAGCATTTT	CASSLTGGSYQPQHF
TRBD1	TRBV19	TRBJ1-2	TGTGCCAGTAGCCCGGGACAGGTTAACTATGGCTACACCTTC	CASSPGQVNYGYTF
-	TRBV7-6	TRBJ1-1	TGTGCCAGCAGCTCTCCGAACACTGAAGCTTTCTTT	CASSSPNTEAFF
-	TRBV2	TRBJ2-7	TGTGCCAGCAAAACGGGCGAGCAGTACTTC	CASKTGEQYF
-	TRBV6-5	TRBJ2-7	TGTGCCAGCATCCCCGACGGGGGAAGGCATGAGCAGTACTTC	CASIPDGGRHEQYF
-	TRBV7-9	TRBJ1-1	TGTGCCAGCAGCCTCAGGGTTCCCGAAGCTTTCTTT	CASSLRVPEAFF
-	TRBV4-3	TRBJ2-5	TGCGCCAGCAGCCAACGGGGGGCTCAAGAGACCCAGTACTTC	CASSQRGAQETQYF
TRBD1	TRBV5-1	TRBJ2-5	TGCGCCAGCAGCTCGGGACAGGGGGGTGAGACCCAGTACTTC	CASSSGQGGETQYF
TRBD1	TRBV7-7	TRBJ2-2	TGTGCCAGCAGTCCAGACAGGGGGCCTGGGACCGGGGAGCTGTTTTTT	CASSPDRGPGTGELFF
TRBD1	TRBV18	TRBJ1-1	TGTGCCAGCTCACCACAGGGGGCGAACACTGAAGCTTTCTTT	CASSPQGANTEAFF
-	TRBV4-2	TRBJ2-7	TGTGCCAGCAGCCAAGTCTCGCAAACTCCCTACGAGCAGTACTTC	CASSQVSQTPYEQYF
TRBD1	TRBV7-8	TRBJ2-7	TGTGCCAGCAGCTTAGCTGGACAGGGACCCTACGAGCAGTACTTC	CASSLAGQGPYEQYF
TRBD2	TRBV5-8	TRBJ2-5	TGTGCCAGCAGCCCCAGACTAGCGGGGGGGGAGACCCAGTACTTC	CASSPRLAGGETQYF